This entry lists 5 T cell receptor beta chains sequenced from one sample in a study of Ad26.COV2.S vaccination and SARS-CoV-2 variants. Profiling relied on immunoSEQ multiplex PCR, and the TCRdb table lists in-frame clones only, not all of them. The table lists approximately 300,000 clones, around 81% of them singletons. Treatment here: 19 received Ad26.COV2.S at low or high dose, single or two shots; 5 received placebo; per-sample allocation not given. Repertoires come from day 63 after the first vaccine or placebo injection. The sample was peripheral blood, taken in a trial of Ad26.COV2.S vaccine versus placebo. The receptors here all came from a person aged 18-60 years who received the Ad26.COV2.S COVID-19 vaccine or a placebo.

DNA for the CDR3: TGTGCCAGCAGCCGTCTCACTGAAGCTTTCTTT. Translation: CASSRLTEAFF. J is TRBJ1-1 and V is TRBV5-6, with D uncertain. V shed 4 bases and J shed 4 bases, with 5 bases lying between them. This CDR3 contains 11 residues. Looked up from germline, CDR1 is SGHDT and CDR2 is YYEEEE.

DNA of the CDR3: TGTGCCGTTACTCTTAGCGGTTCCGAGACCCAGTACTTC. It is translated as CAVTLSGSETQYF. This chain connects TRBV6-5 to TRBJ2-5, with a weak D call TRBD2 (6 bases). The germline V gene encodes CDR1 MNHEY and CDR2 SVGAGI. Trimming removed 11 bases at V and 5 bases at J, with 18 bases between. The CDR3 spans 13 residues.

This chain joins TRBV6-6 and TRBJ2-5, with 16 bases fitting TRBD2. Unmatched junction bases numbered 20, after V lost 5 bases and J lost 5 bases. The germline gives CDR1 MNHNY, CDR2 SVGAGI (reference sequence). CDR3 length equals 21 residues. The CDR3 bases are TGTGCCAGCAGTCCAATCCCGGGACTAGCGGGGGGGCCATCCGGCCCGGAGACCCAGTACTTC. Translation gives CASSPIPGLAGGPSGPETQYF.

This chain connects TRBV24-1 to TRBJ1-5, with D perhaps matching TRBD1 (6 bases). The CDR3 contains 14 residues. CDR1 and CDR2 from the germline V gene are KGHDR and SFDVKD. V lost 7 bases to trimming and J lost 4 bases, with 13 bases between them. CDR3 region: CATSLQGINQPQHF. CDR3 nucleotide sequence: TGTGCCACCAGCCTACAGGGAATAAATCAGCCCCAGCATTTT.

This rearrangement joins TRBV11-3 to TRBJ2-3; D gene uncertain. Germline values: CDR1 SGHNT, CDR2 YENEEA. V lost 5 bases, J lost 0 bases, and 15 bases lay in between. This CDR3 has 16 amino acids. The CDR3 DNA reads TGTGCCAGCAGCCTACGGAGTCAAGCCAGCACAGATACGCAGTATTTT. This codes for CASSLRSQASTDTQYF.